This TCR beta chain was sequenced during a study of CD8 T cells in ankylosing spondylitis (TCRdb year 2017). The study in broad terms: The study set out to find disease-linked TCR variants by profiling T cell receptor beta repertoires in ankylosing spondylitis patients and healthy donors. Peripheral blood was sampled, and synovial fluid was additionally collected from ankylosing spondylitis patients. The whole study cohort included 108 healthy donors and around 24 ankylosing spondylitis patients.

Synovial fluid samples were paired with blood samples taken from the same ankylosing spondylitis patients. This clonotype has at least ten counts. Its target antigen remains unknown. No quality values exist for individual bases; no much larger clone is one base distant. The junction shows trimming of 5 bases on V and 6 bases on J, plus 11 bases between the germline ends. From the cysteine through the phenylalanine, the CDR3 covers 12 amino acids. The CDR3 DNA has 36 bases and is translated from base 1. Taken from the germline V gene, the CDR1 and CDR2 loops are SGHVS and FQNEAQ. The sample was run on an Illumina HiSeq 2500. Quantitative 5'-RACE with molecular barcodes was the method used to prepare the TCR beta libraries. Processing in the source paper ran as follows. A new computational method, built on a probabilistic model of VDJ rearrangement, was used to identify disease-linked TCR variants. In TCRdb, the public reads were trimmed at Q25 with fastp and aligned with MiXCR, with productive beta chains retained. Rows merge per CDR3 protein into single entries with the most common DNA and genes. These V and J calls derive from TCRdb rather than the authors' analysis. For this sample the table gives around 31,000 distinct CDR3 sequences, of which about 29% were detected only once. The ten most abundant clones make up about 41% of the sample.

Points the paper makes about the study in general: Blood from ankylosing spondylitis patients appeared to be characterized by a TCR beta motif composed of several highly homologous amino acid variants. The disease-linked clones had a CD8+ phenotype and were found at relatively low frequencies in peripheral blood. Some motif variants had previously been reported in the synovial fluid and blood of reactive arthritis patients, which suggests shared mechanisms of disease initiation. Significant enrichment of the disease-linked clones was reported in matched synovial fluid samples from ankylosing spondylitis patients.

This clonotype was obtained from a male donor with ankylosing spondylitis. The chain was built from TRBV7-8 and TRBJ2-7, with no confident D gene call. Sequences were obtained from synovial fluid, either unsorted or a sorted T cell fraction (not recorded which). The encoded CDR3 is CASSPMGIEQYF. The DNA sequence is as follows: TGTGCCAGCAGCCCAATGGGGATCGAGCAGTACTTC.